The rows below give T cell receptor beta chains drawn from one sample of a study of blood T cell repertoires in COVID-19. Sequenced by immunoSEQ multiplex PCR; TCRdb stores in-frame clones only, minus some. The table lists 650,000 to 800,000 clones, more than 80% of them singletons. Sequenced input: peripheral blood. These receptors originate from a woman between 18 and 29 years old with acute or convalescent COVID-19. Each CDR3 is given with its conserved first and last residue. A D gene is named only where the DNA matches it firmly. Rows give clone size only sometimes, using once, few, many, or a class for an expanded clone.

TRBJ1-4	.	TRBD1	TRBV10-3	TGTGCCATCAGCAGGGGGCTTGATGAAAAACTGTTTTTT	CAISRGLDEKLFF
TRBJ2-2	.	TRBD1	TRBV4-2	TGTGCCAGCAGCCAAGGACCAGGGGGCACCGGGGAGCTGTTTTTT	CASSQGPGGTGELFF
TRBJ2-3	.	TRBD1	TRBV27	TGTGCCAGCAGTAAGACAGGGAGCACAGATACGCAGTATTTT	CASSKTGSTDTQYF
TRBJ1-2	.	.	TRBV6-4	TGTGCCAGCAAAGAGGAGGGCAGGGCGTACTATGGCTACACCTTC	CASKEEGRAYYGYTF
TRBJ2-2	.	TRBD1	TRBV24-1	TGTGCCACCCGGGACAGCAACACCGGGGAGCTGTTTTTT	CATRDSNTGELFF
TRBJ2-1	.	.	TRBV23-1	TGCGCCAGCAGTTCCGACAGTAGAATAAACAATGAGCAGTTCTTC	CASSSDSRINNEQFF
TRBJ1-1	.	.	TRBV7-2	TGTGCCAGCAGCTTCAGGGTCACTGAAGCTTTCTTT	CASSFRVTEAFF
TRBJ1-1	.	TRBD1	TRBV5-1	TGCGCCAGCAGCTTAGGACAGGGGCGGCCCGCTTTCTTT	CASSLGQGRPAFF
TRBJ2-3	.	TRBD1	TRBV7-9	TGTGCCAGCAGCTCTACCCCGGGACAGGGAAAGGGGACAGATACGCAGTATTTT	CASSSTPGQGKGTDTQYF
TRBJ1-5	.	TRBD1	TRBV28	TGTGCCAGCAGTTCCCGTCCGGGACAGGGAGGCAATCAGCCCCAGCATTTT	CASSSRPGQGGNQPQHF
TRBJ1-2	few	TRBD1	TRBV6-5	TGTGCCAGCAGTTACGATCGGGACAGTTATGGCTACACCTTC	CASSYDRDSYGYTF
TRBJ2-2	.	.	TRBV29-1	TGCAGCGTTGAGGCGGACACCGGGGAGCTGTTTTTT	CSVEADTGELFF
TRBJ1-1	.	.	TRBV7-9	TGTGCCATTCCCCCAGGGGCGAACACTGAAGCTTTCTTT	CAIPPGANTEAFF
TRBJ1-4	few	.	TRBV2	TGTGCCAGCAGCTTGAACAGGGCCATGTATGAAAAACTGTTTTTT	CASSLNRAMYEKLFF
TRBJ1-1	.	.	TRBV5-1	TGCGCCAGCAGCACCCCCGTGGGCAGAGCAAGGCCTACTGAAGCTTTCTTT	CASSTPVGRARPTEAFF
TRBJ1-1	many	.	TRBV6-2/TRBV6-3	TGTGCCAGCAGTTTACAGGAGAACACTGAAGCTTTCTTT	CASSLQENTEAFF
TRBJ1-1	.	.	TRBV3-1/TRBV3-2	TGTGCCAGCAGCCCCGCAGGGAACACTGAAGCTTTCTTT	CASSPAGNTEAFF
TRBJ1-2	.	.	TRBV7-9	TGTGCCAGCAGCTTGCCTACTAACTATGGCTACACCTTC	CASSLPTNYGYTF
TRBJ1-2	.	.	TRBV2	TGTGCCAGCCGAGACCAGGCGCGGGGTGGCTATGGCTACACCTTC	CASRDQARGGYGYTF
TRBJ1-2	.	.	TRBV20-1	TGCAGTGCGCAACCCGGCTATGGCTACACCTTC	CSAQPGYGYTF
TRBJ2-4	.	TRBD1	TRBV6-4	TGTGCCAGCAGTGAAAAGACAGGGGCAAACATTCAGTACTTC	CASSEKTGANIQYF
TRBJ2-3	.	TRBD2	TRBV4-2	TGTGCCAGCAGCCTCGGGACTAGCGGGGGGACAGATACGCAGTATTTT	CASSLGTSGGTDTQYF
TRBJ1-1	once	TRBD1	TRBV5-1	TGCGCCAGCAGGAGACAGGGTGGCACTGAAGCTTTCTTT	CASRRQGGTEAFF
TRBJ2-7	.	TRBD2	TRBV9	TGTGCCAGCAGTGATGGTTCGGGGGGGTCGTACGAGCAGTACTTC	CASSDGSGGSYEQYF
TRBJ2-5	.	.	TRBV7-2	TGTGCCAGCAGCTTTAACATCCAAGAGACCCAGTACTTC	CASSFNIQETQYF
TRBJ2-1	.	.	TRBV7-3	TGTGCCAGCAGCCTCGACAGATACAATGAGCAGTTCTTC	CASSLDRYNEQFF
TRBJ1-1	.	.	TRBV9	TGTGCCAGCAGCGTCCGAGAGGCGTTCCGTGAGGGCACTGAAGCTTTCTTT	CASSVREAFREGTEAFF
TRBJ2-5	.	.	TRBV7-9	TGTGCCAGCAGCCTCACCGAGGCCCAGTACTTC	CASSLTEAQYF
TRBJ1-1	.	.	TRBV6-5	TGTGCCAGCAGTTACTCGAGAGGGTCTGGGGCTTTCTTT	CASSYSRGSGAFF
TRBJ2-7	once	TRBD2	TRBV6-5	TGTGCCAGCAGTTCCCCCGGGACTAGCGGGGGGAACGAGCAGTACTTC	CASSSPGTSGGNEQYF
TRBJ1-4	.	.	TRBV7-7	TGTGCCAGCAGCCCAGGGATACGCGAAAAACTGTTTTTT	CASSPGIREKLFF
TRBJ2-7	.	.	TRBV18	TGTGCCAGCTCACCCCGGGACAAACCCTACGAGCAGTACTTC	CASSPRDKPYEQYF
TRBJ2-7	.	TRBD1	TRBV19	TGTGCCAGTAGTATGGGGACAGGGGGCGCCGAGCAGTACTTC	CASSMGTGGAEQYF